This T cell receptor (beta chain) was documented in a study of control samples from healthy donors and cancer patients (TCRdb year 2020). The CDR3 numbers 15 residues from cysteine through phenylalanine. The read is trimmed to its CDR3 DNA, 45 bases read in frame from base 1. For CDR1 and CDR2, the germline V gene lists LGHNT and FRNRAP. At the junction V is shortened by 1 base and J by 0 bases, with 4 bases in between. A remark on this clone: The clone's antigen remains unknown. No base-level quality is on record; no much larger clone is a single base apart.

The library was built by means of the immunoSEQ multiplex PCR assay. TCRdb obtained this table from immuneACCESS and retained in-frame rearrangements with V and J assigned. These tables miss some clones; where compared with another copy, unresolved V genes account for less than half of the shortfall, and the remainder is unexplained. The sample profile shows some 57,000 clones; 95% of them were found once. Jointly, the top ten make up approximately 2.3% of the sample. The chain couples TRBV12-5 to TRBJ2-6, with the D gene not clear enough to name. The source of this sequence is a man younger than 45 in good health. The sequenced sample was blood. The DNA sequence is given as TGTGCTAGTGGTTTGGGAAACTCTGGGGCCAACGTCCTGACTTTC. This sequence encodes CASGLGNSGANVLTF.